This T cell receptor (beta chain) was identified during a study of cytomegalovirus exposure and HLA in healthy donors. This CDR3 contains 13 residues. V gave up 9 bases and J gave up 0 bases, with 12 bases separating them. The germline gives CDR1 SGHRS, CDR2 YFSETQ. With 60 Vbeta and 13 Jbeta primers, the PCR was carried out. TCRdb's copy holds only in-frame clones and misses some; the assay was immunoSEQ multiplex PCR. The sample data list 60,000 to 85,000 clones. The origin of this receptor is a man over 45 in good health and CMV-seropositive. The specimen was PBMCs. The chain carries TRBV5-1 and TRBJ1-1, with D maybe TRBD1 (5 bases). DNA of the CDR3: TGCGCCAACCAACAGGATTTGAACACTGAAGCTTTCTTT. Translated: CANQQDLNTEAFF.